This TCR beta chain was observed in a study of cytomegalovirus exposure and HLA in healthy donors. Study observations and caveats: Among TCR beta chains, those listed as cytomegalovirus-associated numbered over 150. What a later analysis reportedly showed was that an Asian-associated ancestry cluster had fewer N-insertions than the approximately 700-donor mean.

In germline, CDR1 is KGHSH, CDR2 LQKENI. The CDR3 loop spans 12 amino acids. Trimming shortened V by 5 bases and J by 5 bases, and 9 bases separated the two germline ends. 60 Vbeta and 13 Jbeta primers were used in PCR. Generated by immunoSEQ multiplex PCR, the TCRdb table keeps only in-frame clones and is missing some. This sample yields some 150,000 clones, of which 79% are seen a single time; about 2.5% belongs to the top ten. As for this clone: Its antigen is unknown.

This TCR was sampled from a woman aged 45-65 years in good health and CMV-seronegative. The sequenced sample was PBMCs. The chain combines TRBV18 with TRBJ1-1; D unresolved. The DNA of the CDR3 is TGTGCCAGCTCATCAGATTTTACTGAAGCTTTCTTT. Protein sequence: CASSSDFTEAFF.